This T cell receptor beta chain is from a study of identical twins. Findings and caveats of the study: Analyses of zero insertions could, in part, be confounded by invariant MAIT and iNKT cells.

TCRdb fed the 5' RACE reads into MiXCR, producing one record per CDR3 protein. Of around 370,000 distinct CDR3 sequences in the sample, about 10% are singletons; the top ten hold more than 8%. This CDR3 is built from 13 residues. Trimming left V 2 bases short and J 2 bases short, with 8 bases between. CDR1 and CDR2 from the germline V gene are SGHKS and YYEKEE (reference sequence). In this sample, this clonotype turned up many times. Its antigen is unidentified. This TCR was recovered from a woman between 50 and 59 years old in good health. V gene TRBV5-5 combines with J gene TRBJ2-7; possible D gene TRBD2, 5 bases. The sequenced sample was naive T cells sorted from blood. The CDR3 region is CASSLAVTYEQYV. CDR3 nucleotide sequence: TGTGCCAGCAGCTTAGCGGTCACCTACGAGCAGTACGTC.